The rows below give T cell receptor beta chains drawn from one sample of a study of identical twins. MiXCR, applied by TCRdb to the 5' RACE reads, yields one record per CDR3 protein. Of about 550,000 distinct CDR3 sequences in the sample, around 20% were seen once. The sample was also reused in another study, on yellow fever vaccine responses in identical twins.

The sample comprised CD4+ T cells sorted from blood. All receptors derive from a woman between 18 and 29 years old in good health. CDR3s include the opening cysteine and the closing phenylalanine or tryptophan. A D gene is named only where the DNA matches it firmly. The size entry is marked missing in some rows and otherwise reads once, few, many or a size class.

TRBV28,TRBJ2-7,NA,TRBD1,TGTGCCAGCAGGGGTCAGGGGGAATACGAGCAGTACTTC,CASRGQGEYEQYF
TRBV5-1,TRBJ2-7,few,TRBD2,TGCGCCAGCAGCTTACAGGGACTAATGACTAGCGGGGATACCTACGAGCAGTACTTC,CASSLQGLMTSGDTYEQYF
TRBV20-1,TRBJ2-3,NA,TRBD2,TGCAGTGCCCCCAGCGCGGGGGGCACAGATACGCAGTATTTT,CSAPSAGGTDTQYF
TRBV5-1,TRBJ1-4,few,TRBD1,TGCGCCAGCAGCTTCGGACAGGGGGGTACTAATGAAAAACTGTTTTTT,CASSFGQGGTNEKLFF
TRBV6-1,TRBJ1-5,few,NA,TGTGCCAGCAGTGAAGGTATTGGGGAGCCCCAGCATTTT,CASSEGIGEPQHF
TRBV6-5,TRBJ2-2,NA,NA,TGTGCCAGCAGTTCCTTCGGACAGGGGGAGCTGTTTTTT,CASSSFGQGELFF
TRBV10-3,TRBJ2-3,many,NA,TGTGCCATCAGTTTGGGGGGCACAGATACGCAGTATTTT,CAISLGGTDTQYF
TRBV12-3/TRBV12-4,TRBJ1-5,NA,NA,TGTGCCAGCAGTCCTTTAAGGGAAGCTTATAGCAATCAGCCCCAGCATTTT,CASSPLREAYSNQPQHF
TRBV12-3/TRBV12-4,TRBJ2-1,NA,TRBD1,TGTGCCAGCAGTACAAACAGGGGCTCCTACAATGAGCAGTTCTTC,CASSTNRGSYNEQFF
TRBV21-1,TRBJ2-2,NA,NA,TGTGCCAGCAGGGCCGGGCTACTGGTCACCGGGGAGCTGTTTTTT,CASRAGLLVTGELFF
TRBV5-1,TRBJ1-1,few,NA,TGCGCCAGCAGCTACGGGGGGAGCGGCACTGAAGCTTTCTTT,CASSYGGSGTEAFF
TRBV19,TRBJ2-6,NA,NA,TGTGCCAGTAGTAACGGATGGGTATCTGGGGCCAACGTCCTGACTTTC,CASSNGWVSGANVLTF
TRBV12-5,TRBJ2-1,NA,NA,TGTGCTAGTGGTTCACATATACCGGGACTGGAGCAGTTCTTC,CASGSHIPGLEQFF
TRBV7-9,TRBJ1-4,few,TRBD1,TGTGCCAGCAGCCCTTGGACAGGGGAAAAACTGTTTTTT,CASSPWTGEKLFF
TRBV21-1,TRBJ1-1,once,NA,TGTGCCACCCGGCAGGGCTTACTCCAGCGTGAAGCTTTCTTT,CATRQGLLQREAFF
TRBV20-1,TRBJ2-1,NA,NA,TGCAGTGCGCGCCGGGGCAATGAGCAGTTCTTC,CSARRGNEQFF